A selection of T cell receptor beta chains follows, all from one sample in a study of regulatory T cells in long-lasting Graves disease. In TCRdb, the multiplex PCR reads were re-called with MiXCR into one record per CDR3 protein. The sample records about 470,000 distinct CDR3 sequences, roughly 20% being singletons. Material: peripheral blood mononuclear cells (PBMCs), obtained when the disease was refractory, from a patient treated with antithyroid drugs. The receptors derive from a female donor with Graves disease. Both conserved end residues are part of each CDR3. A D gene is named only where the DNA matches it firmly. Size is omitted from some rows. Given values are once, few, many or a class for expanded clones.

V gene: TRBV28
J gene: TRBJ1-2
clone size: many
D gene: -
CDR3 protein: CASSFGGDYGYTF
CDR3 DNA: TGTGCCAGCAGCTTTGGAGGGGACTATGGCTACACCTTC

V gene: TRBV29-1
J gene: TRBJ2-7
clone size: -
D gene: -
CDR3 protein: CSVASGTYEQYF
CDR3 DNA: TGCAGCGTTGCCTCCGGGACCTACGAGCAGTACTTC

V gene: TRBV18
J gene: TRBJ2-7
clone size: many
D gene: -
CDR3 protein: CASSPLDDGEQYF
CDR3 DNA: TGTGCCAGCTCACCACTCGACGACGGCGAGCAGTACTTC

V gene: TRBV10-3
J gene: TRBJ2-4
clone size: few
D gene: TRBD2
CDR3 protein: CAIKGSGSKNIQYF
CDR3 DNA: TGTGCCATCAAGGGTAGCGGGAGCAAAAACATTCAGTACTTC

V gene: TRBV30
J gene: TRBJ1-3
clone size: few
D gene: -
CDR3 protein: CAWSSSGNTIYF
CDR3 DNA: TGTGCCTGGAGTTCCTCTGGAAACACCATATATTTT

V gene: TRBV7-3
J gene: TRBJ2-4
clone size: few
D gene: TRBD2
CDR3 protein: CASSPPGGRDIQYF
CDR3 DNA: TGTGCCAGCAGCCCCCCCGGCGGGAGGGACATTCAGTACTTC

V gene: TRBV29-1
J gene: TRBJ2-5
clone size: many
D gene: -
CDR3 protein: CSVGAGFETQYF
CDR3 DNA: TGCAGCGTGGGGGCAGGGTTCGAGACCCAGTACTTC

V gene: TRBV5-1
J gene: TRBJ1-1
clone size: many
D gene: -
CDR3 protein: CASSSRTVNTEAFF
CDR3 DNA: TGCGCCAGCAGTTCCCGGACGGTGAACACTGAAGCTTTCTTT

V gene: TRBV12-3/TRBV12-4
J gene: TRBJ2-2
clone size: many
D gene: -
CDR3 protein: CASSLLNTGELFF
CDR3 DNA: TGTGCCAGCAGTTTACTGAACACCGGGGAGCTGTTTTTT

V gene: TRBV6-9
J gene: TRBJ1-2
clone size: many
D gene: -
CDR3 protein: CASSYLQGPGYTF
CDR3 DNA: TGTGCCAGCAGTTACCTCCAGGGCCCTGGCTACACCTTC

V gene: TRBV10-3
J gene: TRBJ2-2
clone size: many
D gene: TRBD2
CDR3 protein: CAISVGGGNTGELFF
CDR3 DNA: TGTGCCATCAGTGTCGGCGGGGGGAACACCGGGGAGCTGTTTTTT

V gene: TRBV20-1
J gene: TRBJ2-7
clone size: few
D gene: -
CDR3 protein: CSASRSGPYEQYF
CDR3 DNA: TGCAGTGCTAGTCGTAGCGGCCCCTACGAGCAGTACTTC

V gene: TRBV12-3/TRBV12-4
J gene: TRBJ2-7
clone size: many
D gene: TRBD1
CDR3 protein: CASSVDRTLDEQYF
CDR3 DNA: TGTGCCAGCAGTGTGGACAGGACCCTTGACGAGCAGTACTTC

V gene: TRBV3-1
J gene: TRBJ1-4
clone size: -
D gene: -
CDR3 protein: CASSLIGTRDEKLFF
CDR3 DNA: TGTGCCAGCAGCCTCATTGGGACAAGGGATGAAAAACTGTTTTTT

V gene: TRBV27
J gene: TRBJ2-7
clone size: -
D gene: TRBD1
CDR3 protein: CASSSSGTANEQYF
CDR3 DNA: TGTGCCAGCAGTTCCTCCGGGACAGCAAACGAGCAGTACTTC

V gene: TRBV4-2
J gene: TRBJ2-3
clone size: -
D gene: -
CDR3 protein: CASSQETMPTDTQYF
CDR3 DNA: TGTGCCAGCAGCCAAGAGACTATGCCCACAGATACGCAGTATTTT

V gene: TRBV6-1
J gene: TRBJ1-5
clone size: -
D gene: TRBD1
CDR3 protein: CASSTDRGGQPQHF
CDR3 DNA: TGTGCCAGCAGCACGGACAGGGGCGGTCAGCCCCAGCATTTT

V gene: TRBV7-3
J gene: TRBJ2-7
clone size: many
D gene: -
CDR3 protein: CTSSSNPTGFYEQYF
CDR3 DNA: TGTACCAGCAGCTCAAATCCGACGGGTTTCTACGAGCAGTACTTC

V gene: TRBV27
J gene: TRBJ2-7
clone size: -
D gene: TRBD2
CDR3 protein: CASSYLTGREVVEQYF
CDR3 DNA: TGTGCCAGCAGTTATTTAACGGGGCGGGAGGTGGTCGAGCAGTACTTC

V gene: TRBV7-2
J gene: TRBJ1-2
clone size: many
D gene: -
CDR3 protein: CASSLAKGYGYTF
CDR3 DNA: TGTGCCAGCAGCTTAGCGAAGGGCTATGGCTACACCTTC

V gene: TRBV19
J gene: TRBJ1-5
clone size: -
D gene: -
CDR3 protein: CASSILSQANQPQHF
CDR3 DNA: TGTGCCAGTAGTATCTTGTCACAGGCTAATCAGCCCCAGCATTTT

V gene: TRBV5-1
J gene: TRBJ1-4
clone size: many
D gene: -
CDR3 protein: CASSLEGTDEKLFF
CDR3 DNA: TGCGCCAGCAGCCTCGAGGGGACGGATGAAAAACTGTTTTTT

V gene: TRBV6-1
J gene: TRBJ1-2
clone size: -
D gene: TRBD1
CDR3 protein: CASSMTGGSGGYTF
CDR3 DNA: TGTGCCAGCAGTATGACAGGGGGGTCCGGTGGCTACACCTTC

V gene: TRBV30
J gene: TRBJ2-3
clone size: -
D gene: -
CDR3 protein: CAWSVSGRPADTQYF
CDR3 DNA: TGTGCCTGGAGTGTATCTGGGAGGCCGGCAGATACGCAGTATTTT

V gene: TRBV18
J gene: TRBJ1-3
clone size: -
D gene: -
CDR3 protein: CASSQMDSPGNTIYF
CDR3 DNA: TGTGCCAGCTCTCAAATGGACAGCCCTGGAAACACCATATATTTT

V gene: TRBV18
J gene: TRBJ1-3
clone size: -
D gene: -
CDR3 protein: CASSPLWVREGNTIYF
CDR3 DNA: TGTGCCAGCTCACCACTTTGGGTACGCGAAGGAAACACCATATATTTT

V gene: TRBV6-1
J gene: TRBJ2-5
clone size: -
D gene: TRBD1
CDR3 protein: CASREHRGPQETQYF
CDR3 DNA: TGTGCCAGCAGAGAGCACAGGGGACCCCAAGAGACCCAGTACTTC

V gene: TRBV12-3/TRBV12-4
J gene: TRBJ1-3
clone size: few
D gene: -
CDR3 protein: CASSRRRNSGNTIYF
CDR3 DNA: TGTGCCAGCAGTCGTCGACGGAACTCTGGAAACACCATATATTTT

V gene: TRBV28
J gene: TRBJ1-5
clone size: many
D gene: -
CDR3 protein: CASSSNLYSNQPQHF
CDR3 DNA: TGTGCCAGCAGCTCCAACCTGTATAGCAATCAGCCCCAGCATTTT

V gene: TRBV10-3
J gene: TRBJ2-3
clone size: -
D gene: TRBD2
CDR3 protein: CAIASGRSTDTQYF
CDR3 DNA: TGTGCCATCGCTAGCGGGAGATCCACAGATACGCAGTATTTT

V gene: TRBV27
J gene: TRBJ2-7
clone size: -
D gene: TRBD1
CDR3 protein: CASSWGTGTSEQYF
CDR3 DNA: TGTGCCAGCAGTTGGGGGACAGGGACCAGCGAGCAGTACTTC

V gene: TRBV19
J gene: TRBJ2-7
clone size: few
D gene: -
CDR3 protein: CASSTRTGGLGQYF
CDR3 DNA: TGTGCCAGTAGTACGAGGACCGGCGGGTTGGGGCAGTACTTC

V gene: TRBV12-3/TRBV12-4
J gene: TRBJ2-7
clone size: -
D gene: TRBD1
CDR3 protein: CASAMTGTYEQYF
CDR3 DNA: TGTGCCAGTGCGATGACAGGGACCTACGAGCAGTACTTC

V gene: TRBV27
J gene: TRBJ2-2
clone size: -
D gene: TRBD2
CDR3 protein: CASSSRREGAGELFF
CDR3 DNA: TGTGCCAGCAGTTCGCGGCGGGAGGGCGCCGGGGAGCTGTTTTTT

V gene: TRBV2
J gene: TRBJ1-2
clone size: many
D gene: -
CDR3 protein: CASTPPPNGYTF
CDR3 DNA: TGTGCCAGCACCCCTCCACCCAATGGCTACACCTTC

V gene: TRBV7-2
J gene: TRBJ2-4
clone size: many
D gene: -
CDR3 protein: CASSLVGPTLAKNIQYF
CDR3 DNA: TGTGCCAGCAGCTTAGTGGGACCCACACTAGCCAAAAACATTCAGTACTTC

V gene: TRBV7-8
J gene: TRBJ1-5
clone size: -
D gene: -
CDR3 protein: CASSRAEQTQHF
CDR3 DNA: TGTGCCAGCAGCCGGGCAGAACAGACCCAGCATTTT

V gene: TRBV7-3
J gene: TRBJ1-1
clone size: few
D gene: -
CDR3 protein: CASSLMGQNTEAFF
CDR3 DNA: TGTGCCAGCAGCTTAATGGGACAGAACACTGAAGCTTTCTTT

V gene: TRBV7-2
J gene: TRBJ2-7
clone size: many
D gene: -
CDR3 protein: CASSLEVGRRSRDEQYF
CDR3 DNA: TGTGCCAGCAGCTTAGAGGTCGGGAGACGCTCCCGTGACGAGCAGTACTTC

V gene: TRBV12-3/TRBV12-4
J gene: TRBJ1-1
clone size: -
D gene: TRBD1
CDR3 protein: CASSPVTTGGKTEAFF
CDR3 DNA: TGTGCCAGCAGTCCCGTAACGACAGGGGGCAAGACTGAAGCTTTCTTT

V gene: TRBV18
J gene: TRBJ2-1
clone size: -
D gene: TRBD1
CDR3 protein: CASSPDRGNEQFF
CDR3 DNA: TGTGCCAGCTCACCGGACAGGGGCAATGAGCAGTTCTTC

V gene: TRBV12-3/TRBV12-4
J gene: TRBJ1-3
clone size: -
D gene: TRBD1
CDR3 protein: CASKLRGAGNTIYF
CDR3 DNA: TGTGCCAGCAAACTCAGGGGGGCTGGAAACACCATATATTTT

V gene: TRBV29-1
J gene: TRBJ1-1
clone size: -
D gene: -
CDR3 protein: CSALTTGMNTEAFF
CDR3 DNA: TGCAGCGCCCTAACCACAGGGATGAACACTGAAGCTTTCTTT

V gene: TRBV2
J gene: TRBJ2-5
clone size: many
D gene: -
CDR3 protein: CASSVNLAETQYF
CDR3 DNA: TGTGCCAGCAGTGTGAATCTAGCGGAGACCCAGTACTTC

V gene: TRBV7-8
J gene: TRBJ2-3
clone size: -
D gene: TRBD2
CDR3 protein: CASSSYGGSGLGTDTQYF
CDR3 DNA: TGTGCCAGCAGCTCTTACGGGGGATCGGGACTAGGCACAGATACGCAGTATTTT

V gene: TRBV6-1
J gene: TRBJ2-7
clone size: many
D gene: TRBD2
CDR3 protein: CASSVALGLEGFDEQYF
CDR3 DNA: TGTGCCAGCAGTGTCGCTCTAGGACTAGAGGGTTTCGACGAGCAGTACTTC

V gene: TRBV6-5
J gene: TRBJ1-1
clone size: few
D gene: -
CDR3 protein: CASSYSPFPGNTEAFF
CDR3 DNA: TGTGCCAGCAGTTACTCCCCTTTCCCGGGAAACACTGAAGCTTTCTTT

V gene: TRBV7-9
J gene: TRBJ2-7
clone size: few
D gene: TRBD1
CDR3 protein: CASSLGQGLFGEQYF
CDR3 DNA: TGTGCCAGCAGCTTAGGACAGGGGCTATTCGGCGAGCAGTACTTC

V gene: TRBV18
J gene: TRBJ2-7
clone size: few
D gene: TRBD2
CDR3 protein: CASSPLGLRNYEQYF
CDR3 DNA: TGTGCCAGCTCACCCCTGGGACTACGGAACTACGAGCAGTACTTC

V gene: TRBV12-3/TRBV12-4
J gene: TRBJ1-1
clone size: -
D gene: -
CDR3 protein: CTSRRDTMNTEAFF
CDR3 DNA: TGTACCAGCCGCCGGGACACCATGAACACTGAAGCTTTCTTT

V gene: TRBV29-1
J gene: TRBJ1-4
clone size: few
D gene: TRBD1
CDR3 protein: CSVKTGTVSEKLFF
CDR3 DNA: TGCAGCGTGAAGACCGGGACAGTCAGTGAAAAACTGTTTTTT

V gene: TRBV6-1
J gene: TRBJ2-5
clone size: many
D gene: TRBD2
CDR3 protein: CASTQTSGHQETQYF
CDR3 DNA: TGTGCCAGCACACAGACTAGCGGCCACCAAGAGACCCAGTACTTC

V gene: TRBV7-9
J gene: TRBJ1-4
clone size: -
D gene: -
CDR3 protein: CASSQGLGEKLFF
CDR3 DNA: TGTGCCAGCAGCCAGGGGTTGGGTGAAAAACTGTTTTTT

V gene: TRBV18
J gene: TRBJ2-3
clone size: -
D gene: TRBD1
CDR3 protein: CASSHRDRPSTDTQYF
CDR3 DNA: TGTGCCAGCTCACACCGGGACAGACCTAGCACAGATACGCAGTATTTT

V gene: TRBV10-2
J gene: TRBJ1-1
clone size: many
D gene: -
CDR3 protein: CASSENTEAFF
CDR3 DNA: TGTGCCAGCAGCGAGAACACTGAAGCTTTCTTT